This T cell receptor (beta chain) was captured by sequencing in a study of regulatory dendritic cells for organ transplantation. Libraries were prepared by immunoSEQ multiplex PCR; TCRdb keeps only in-frame clonotypes and omits some of them. The repertoire consists of around 6,000 clones, with 55% to 65% occurring once and the leading ten covering about an eighth. Trimming took off 5 bases at V and 3 bases at J, with 13 bases between the two ends. Germline-derived CDR1 and CDR2 are SGHVS and FQNEAQ. The CDR3 totals 14 residues. Sequences were obtained from memory CD8+ T cells from blood. Subset: CD45RO+ memory T cells. The TCR comes from a human donor in good health. The genes are TRBV7-8 and TRBJ1-2; possibly TRBD1 for D (6 bases). As DNA, the CDR3 is TGTGCCAGCAGCCAGATACAGGGAGACTATGGCTACACCTTC. Its translation: CASSQIQGDYGYTF.